This T cell receptor (beta chain) was found in a study of response to subunit inactivated influenza vaccine. Study-wide results and limits: The authors suggested that few new T cells are recruited per seasonal influenza vaccination.

On this clonotype: Its antigen is undetermined.

There are 13 residues in the CDR3. The germline V gene encodes CDR1 LNHDA and CDR2 SQIVND (reference sequence). The V end lost 10 bases, the J end lost 1 base, and 13 bases lay between the germline ends. A single record per CDR3 protein comes from TCRdb applying MiXCR to the RT-PCR reads. The sample lists hundreds of thousands of distinct CDR3 sequences, around 15% occurring once. The chain uses TRBV19 and TRBJ1-2; D gene unclear. The TCR originated in a man aged 50 to 60 who received an inactivated influenza vaccine. Source: PBMCs from blood, taken around 14 days before vaccination. CDR3 nucleotides: TGTGCCACCTCGTGGAAGGGTAACTATGGCTACACCTTC. Translation gives CATSWKGNYGYTF.